Each of the 17 T cell receptor beta chains below was sequenced from the same sample in a study of shared clonotypes between healthy human individuals. TCRdb's table, derived via immunoSEQ multiplex PCR, lists solely in-frame clones and lacks some. Found here are 2 million to 2.5 million clones, approximately 93% of them singletons; the top ten hold about 0.41%. The specimen sequenced was naive CD4+ T cells from PBMCs. Subset defined: CD45RA+ positively selected. These receptor sequences come from a man aged 18 to 29 in good health. Some clones in this sample may be carry-over from other donors' samples.

The chain joins TRBV13 to TRBJ1-2; D might be TRBD1 (5 bases). The CDR3 totals 14 residues. Germline lookup yields CDR1 PRHDT and CDR2 FYEKMQ (reference sequence). The V and J ends lost 0 bases and 5 bases respectively, with 10 bases between them. DNA for the CDR3: TGTGCCAGCAGCTTAGGCCGCTCAGGGTATGGCTACACCTTC. It yields the protein CASSLGRSGYGYTF. Using reference TRBV13 and TRBJ1-2 for the parts outside the CDR3, the full variable domain is AAGVIQSPRHLIKEKRETATLKCYPIPRHDTVYWYQQGPGQDPQFLISFYEKMQSDKGSIPDRFSAQQFSDYHSELNMSSLELGDSALYFCASSLGRSGYGYTFGSGTRLTVV.

This rearrangement joins TRBV28 to TRBJ2-5; 11 nucleotides align to TRBD2. This CDR3 region has 15 residues. V lost 8 bases, J lost 5 bases, and 10 bases stayed unmatched. Germline V gene lookup returns CDR1 MDHEN and CDR2 SYDVKM. The CDR3 sequence: CASYTLAGGGETQYF. In DNA, the CDR3 is TGTGCCAGCTACACTCTAGCGGGGGGAGGGGAGACCCAGTACTTC.

This CDR3 is CASSPPGVGYEQYF. The CDR3 nucleotides read TGTGCCAGCAGTCCGCCCGGGGTTGGCTACGAGCAGTACTTC. V is TRBV28 and J is TRBJ2-7; D perhaps matches TRBD2 (5 bases). With 5 bases removed from V and 3 bases from J, the gap between germline ends came to 14 bases. The germline V gene has CDR1 MDHEN and CDR2 SYDVKM. This CDR3 is built from 14 residues.

About this clone: Additional DNA sequences in this sample encode the identical CDR3. The chain links TRBV7-9 to TRBJ2-2; the D is unclear. The germline V gene encodes CDR1 SEHNR and CDR2 FQNEAQ (reference sequence). There are 13 residues in the CDR3. V was clipped by 2 bases and J by 7 bases, with 8 bases between them. Here the CDR3 DNA reads TGTGCCAGCAGCTTATTGTTCCGCGGGGAGCTGTTTTTT. Its protein is CASSLLFRGELFF.

This chain uses TRBV5-1 with TRBJ2-3, with no clear D. Germline V CDR1 and CDR2: SGHRS, YFSETQ. V was trimmed by 7 bases and J by 4 bases, leaving 16 bases between them. The CDR3 totals 14 residues. Here the CDR3 DNA reads TGCGCCAGCGGCGACCCCATGGCCCCAGATACGCAGTATTTT. Translating gives CASGDPMAPDTQYF.

The chain employs TRBV7-9 and TRBJ1-5; no clear D gene. V was trimmed by 2 bases and J by 7 bases, leaving 12 bases between them. The germline V gene has CDR1 SEHNR and CDR2 FQNEAQ (reference sequence). The CDR3 loop spans 14 amino acids. The chain's CDR3 is CASSLTGVGQPQHF. The CDR3 region has the DNA TGTGCCAGCAGCTTAACCGGGGTGGGACAGCCCCAGCATTTT. The variable domain in full, with the rest retrieved from reference TRBV7-9 and TRBJ1-5, is DTGVSQNPRHKITKRGQNVTFRCDPISEHNRLYWYRQTLGQGPEFLTYFQNEAQLEKSRLLSDRFSAERPKGSFSTLEIQRTEQGDSAMYLCASSLTGVGQPQHFGDGTRLSIL.

The V call is TRBV6-6, the J call TRBJ2-7; TRBD1 or TRBD2 may be the D gene (5 bases each). This CDR3 region has 12 residues. Germline V CDR1 and CDR2: MNHNY, SVGAGI (reference sequence). Trimming stripped 8 bases from V and 3 bases from J, with 11 bases between. The CDR3 region is CASGDEGYEQYF. The CDR3 DNA follows: TGTGCCAGCGGGGACGAAGGCTACGAGCAGTACTTC.

Worth noting for this clone: Other DNA sequences in this sample translate to the same CDR3. The chain is built from TRBV28 and TRBJ2-3, with unresolved D. The germline CDR1 and CDR2 sequences are MDHEN and SYDVKM. This CDR3 comprises 12 residues. Between the trimmed V and J ends, which lost 4 bases and 2 bases, there was a span of 4 bases. Here the CDR3 DNA reads TGTGCCAGCAGTTCCCCCACAGATACGCAGTATTTT. As protein: CASSSPTDTQYF.

The V and J genes are TRBV5-4 and TRBJ2-1; D uncertain. This CDR3 region has 15 residues. Germline CDR1 reads SGHNT; CDR2 reads YYREEE (reference sequence). V lost 2 bases to trimming and J lost 0 bases, with 9 bases between them. CDR3 DNA: TGTGCCAGCAGCTTCGACTCGAGCTCCTACAATGAGCAGTTCTTC. Its protein product is CASSFDSSSYNEQFF.

CDR3 DNA: TGTGCCAGCAGCTTAGGCTCCACTAGCGGGGGCACAGATACGCAGTATTTT. This gives the protein CASSLGSTSGGTDTQYF. V usage is TRBV11-3 and J usage is TRBJ2-3, with TRBD2 matching 10 bases. Germline CDR1 SGHNT, CDR2 YENEEA. V dropped 1 base and J dropped 1; count of bases not matched to a gene: 5. There are 17 residues in the CDR3.

This clone was observed a handful of times. The sample has other DNA sequences that encode this CDR3 too. The V gene is TRBV19, the J gene TRBJ1-5; D unresolved. With 5 bases removed from V and 4 bases from J, the gap between germline ends came to 3 bases. Per the germline V gene, CDR1 is LNHDA and CDR2 is SQIVND (reference sequence). This CDR3 spans 11 amino acids. CDR3 amino acids: CASSGNQPQHF. The CDR3 nucleotides read TGTGCCAGTAGTGGGAATCAGCCCCAGCATTTT.

V gene TRBV5-1 combines with J gene TRBJ2-7; 11 nucleotides match TRBD2. This CDR3 comprises 16 residues. The V segment lost 7 bases and the J segment 0 bases; nucleotides outside the gene matches: 9. CDR1 SGHRS and CDR2 YFSETQ come from the germline V gene. CDR3 coding DNA: TGCGCCAGCGCACCCGGGACTAGCGGTATCTCCTACGAGCAGTACTTC. Translating it yields CASAPGTSGISYEQYF. Full variable domain (missing parts from reference TRBV5-1 and TRBJ2-7): KAGVTQTPRYLIKTRGQQVTLSCSPISGHRSVSWYQQTPGQGLQFLFEYFSETQRNKGNFPGRFSGRQFSNSRSEMNVSTLELGDSALYLCASAPGTSGISYEQYFGPGTRLTVT.

Note on this clone: The same CDR3 can be traced to other DNA sequences in this sample. This chain links TRBV6-5 with TRBJ2-7; 7 nucleotides align to TRBD1. Per the germline V gene, CDR1 is MNHEY and CDR2 is SVGAGI. Germline trimming cut 2 bases from V and 3 bases from J; bases unmatched to any gene: 1. The CDR3 length is 13 residues. In nucleotides, the CDR3 is TGTGCCAGCAGTTACGGGGACAGCTACGAGCAGTACTTC. This translates into CASSYGDSYEQYF.

A word on this clone: The sample has other DNA sequences that encode this CDR3 too. This chain joins TRBV6-6 and TRBJ1-5; a weak D match, TRBD1 (6 bases). CDR1 MNHNY and CDR2 SVGAGI come from the germline V gene (reference sequence). The V gene lost 6 bases and the J gene lost 1 base, with 10 bases spanning the gap. The CDR3 has 14 residues. This chain's CDR3 is CASSYQGSNQPQHF. The CDR3 DNA is TGTGCCAGCAGCTACCAGGGGAGCAATCAGCCCCAGCATTTT.

The chain recombines TRBV15 with TRBJ1-5; D not certain. The germline CDR1 and CDR2 sequences are LNHNV and YYDKDF (reference sequence). This CDR3 contains 12 residues. V was pared by 3 bases and J by 1 base, with 1 base between. CDR3 coding DNA: TGTGCCACCAGCAGCAGCAATCAGCCCCAGCATTTT. It yields the protein CATSSSNQPQHF.

The gene calls are TRBV5-4 and TRBJ2-1; D remains unclear. V was cut by 3 bases and J by 4 bases, with 11 bases left in between. Germline values: CDR1 SGHNT, CDR2 YYREEE (reference sequence). The CDR3 extends over 14 amino acids. The DNA of the CDR3 is TGTGCCAGCAGCTCGCCGGACGGATACAATGAGCAGTTCTTC. It is translated as CASSSPDGYNEQFF.

This chain joins TRBV4-1 and TRBJ2-5; D might be TRBD1 (6 bases). Trimming pared 1 base from V and 2 bases from J, leaving 8 bases between. Germline loops: CDR1 MGHRA, CDR2 YSYEKL. The CDR3 runs to 14 residues. The CDR3: CASSQAQGQETQYF. CDR3 in DNA: TGCGCCAGCAGCCAAGCGCAGGGGCAAGAGACCCAGTACTTC.